These 15 T cell receptor beta chains came from one sample sequenced in a study of blood T cell repertoires in COVID-19. The repertoire was sequenced with immunoSEQ multiplex PCR; TCRdb's copy has only in-frame clones and lacks some. The table lists under 250,000 clones, roughly four fifths of them singletons, with roughly 9.8% in the top ten. Sequencing was carried out using peripheral blood. The source is a man older than 75 with acute or convalescent COVID-19.

This chain joins TRBV11-2 and TRBJ1-1; D is undetermined. The germline V and J ends were trimmed by 0 bases and 5 bases, with 7 bases remaining between them. This CDR3 has 13 residues. Germline V gene sequence: CDR1 SGHAT, CDR2 FQNNGV. The CDR3 loop is CASSLERGTEAFF. The CDR3 DNA reads TGTGCCAGCAGCTTAGAACGGGGAACTGAAGCTTTCTTT.

The rearrangement uses TRBV10-3 and TRBJ1-2; 7 nucleotides line up with TRBD1. Germline V gene sequence: CDR1 ENHRY, CDR2 SYGVKD. CDR3 size: 14 residues. J was trimmed by 5 bases and V by 5 bases; bases with no gene match: 8. The CDR3 spells CAISLQGKLYGYTF. For the CDR3, the DNA is TGTGCCATCAGTCTACAGGGGAAACTTTATGGCTACACCTTC.

The chain is built from TRBV18 and TRBJ2-5; D may be TRBD1 (6 bases). Germline V gene lookup returns CDR1 KGHSH and CDR2 LQKENI. The CDR3 runs 16 residues. V dropped 4 bases and J dropped 3 bases, with 18 bases sitting between them. The CDR3 DNA sequence: TGTGCCAGCTCACGCCTCCCTTCGACAGGTGAAGAGACCCAGTACTTC. It codes for CASSRLPSTGEETQYF.

This chain joins TRBV11-3 and TRBJ2-7; possibly TRBD1 for D (6 bases). Trimming cost V 4 bases and J 0 bases, with 13 bases left between them. The germline gives CDR1 SGHNT, CDR2 YENEEA. The CDR3 has 15 residues. The DNA for the CDR3 is TGTGCCAGCAGCTCAGGGACATCCAGCTCCTACGAGCAGTACTTC. Its translation: CASSSGTSSSYEQYF.

The chain employs TRBV19 and TRBJ1-5, with D tentatively TRBD1 (6 bases). The germline V gene has CDR1 LNHDA and CDR2 SQIVND (reference sequence). This CDR3 is built from 17 residues. V gave up 3 bases and J gave up 0 bases, with 15 bases separating them. CDR3 region: CASSIRGATYSNQPQHF. Here the CDR3 DNA reads TGTGCCAGTAGTATCCGGGGGGCTACGTATAGCAATCAGCCCCAGCATTTT.

This chain joins TRBV5-1 and TRBJ2-3, with D uncertain. V was clipped by 5 bases and J by 0 bases, with 10 bases between them. This CDR3 is built from 14 residues. Germline CDR1 SGHRS, CDR2 YFSETQ. DNA of the CDR3: TGCGCCAGCAGACGAGATACGAGCACAGATACGCAGTATTTT. Protein product: CASRRDTSTDTQYF.

J is TRBJ2-2 and V is TRBV2; D is ambiguous. CDR1 and CDR2 from the germline V gene are SNHLY and FYNNEI. The CDR3 loop spans 14 amino acids. V lost 6 bases and J 0 bases, leaving 8 bases between the germline ends. This CDR3 is CASRQRTNTGELFF. CDR3 in DNA: TGTGCCAGCAGGCAGCGCACGAACACCGGGGAGCTGTTTTTT.

The sample holds a few counts of this clone. V usage is TRBV12-3 or TRBV12-4 and J usage is TRBJ2-7; 8 bases line up with TRBD1. This CDR3 comprises 13 residues. V was pared by 3 bases and J by 3 bases, with 1 base of the junction left unmatched. The CDR3 region has the DNA TGTGCCAGCAGTTTGGGACAGGTCTACGAGCAGTACTTC. This translates into CASSLGQVYEQYF.

The genes are TRBV5-6 and TRBJ1-2; no clear D. Germline V gene data show CDR1 as SGHDT and CDR2 as YYEEEE. The CDR3 is made up of 13 amino acids. Trimming removed 4 bases at V and 7 bases at J, with 14 bases between. CDR3 region: CASSQTYLGGYTF. CDR3 nucleotide sequence: TGTGCCAGCAGCCAGACATACCTGGGTGGCTACACCTTC.

V and J are TRBV10-1 and TRBJ1-2; D is ambiguous. V was cut by 0 bases and J by 7 bases, with 12 bases left in between. The CDR3 has 14 residues. Germline values: CDR1 WNHNN, CDR2 SYGVQD (reference sequence). CDR3 amino acids: CASSESSVPRGYTF. In DNA form, the CDR3 reads TGCGCCAGCAGTGAGTCAAGCGTCCCGCGTGGCTACACCTTC.

The chain combines TRBV27 with TRBJ2-7, with 7 bases aligning to TRBD1. J was trimmed by 3 bases and V by 7 bases; bases with no gene match: 12. The CDR3 consists of 15 residues. Germline CDR1 reads MNHEY; CDR2 reads SMNVEV (reference sequence). This chain's CDR3 is CASKKLSGQSYEQYF. CDR3 nucleotide sequence: TGTGCCAGCAAAAAATTATCGGGACAGAGCTACGAGCAGTACTTC.

The gene calls are TRBV7-8 and TRBJ1-5; possible D gene TRBD1, 6 bases. V lost 2 bases, J lost 2 bases, and 16 bases lay in between. Germline CDR1 SGHVS, CDR2 FQNEAQ. This CDR3 comprises 17 residues. The CDR3 loop is CASSLRPKGEGNQPQHF. The CDR3 DNA is TGTGCCAGCAGCTTACGCCCGAAGGGGGAAGGCAATCAGCCCCAGCATTTT.

This sequence joins TRBV28 and TRBJ1-5; D is possibly TRBD1 (5 bases). The V gene lost 6 bases and the J gene lost 3 bases, with 18 bases spanning the gap. Germline CDR1 and CDR2: MDHEN and SYDVKM. The CDR3 extends over 16 amino acids. The CDR3 coding sequence is TGTGCCAGCAGACTCGCTATTGGGGGGTACAATCAGCCCCAGCATTTT. It specifies CASRLAIGGYNQPQHF.

The chain employs TRBV5-5 and TRBJ1-1; D not resolved. The ends were cut back, 5 bases at V and 1 base at J, with 15 bases in the middle. The CDR3 runs to 15 residues. Germline CDR1 and CDR2: SGHKS and YYEKEE (reference sequence). Written as DNA, the CDR3 is TGTGCCAGCAGACTCGGCCCGGGGAGGAACACTGAAGCTTTCTTT. Protein: CASRLGPGRNTEAFF.

The V and J genes are TRBV2 and TRBJ2-1; TRBD1 agrees at 8 bases. Germline CDR1 and CDR2: SNHLY and FYNNEI. With V trimmed by 6 bases and J by 4 bases, 5 bases remained unmatched. CDR3 size: 14 residues. CDR3 amino acids: CASRDRAFYNEQFF. CDR3 nucleotide sequence: TGTGCCAGCAGGGACAGGGCCTTTTACAATGAGCAGTTCTTC.